This TCR beta chain was recovered during a study of T cells in Graves' hyperthyroidism and ophthalmopathy. Source material for PBMCs was more than 7.5 ml fresh peripheral blood. RNA transcripts yielded amplified TCR beta CDR3 regions. TCR CDR3 underwent first-round RT-PCR with the HTBI primer set. Via MiXCR, TCRdb re-called the multiplex PCR reads, giving one row per CDR3 protein. The table lists hundreds of thousands of distinct CDR3 sequences, around 20% of them singletons. CDR3 length: 16 amino acids. Trimming stripped 0 bases from V and 6 bases from J, with 15 bases between. Germline V gene lookup returns CDR1 LGHNA and CDR2 YNFKEQ.

The V gene is TRBV4-2, the J gene TRBJ2-1, with D uncertain. The clonotype originates from a man aged 35 to 55 with Graves' ophthalmopathy. Sequenced sample: blood. The CDR3 nucleotides read TGTGCCAGCAGCCAAGATCAGGCTAGTCGGGTCAATGAGCAGTTCTTC. Amino acid sequence: CASSQDQASRVNEQFF.